This T cell receptor (beta chain) was identified during a study of T-cell reconstitution after alpha-beta-depleted transplantation in children. This clonotype was seen only a few times. The length of the CDR3 is 18 residues. Trimming cost V 2 bases and J 8 bases, with 22 bases left between them. CDR1 and CDR2 from the germline V gene are MNHEY and SVGEGT. Molecular barcoding with unique molecular identifiers was used for the TCRbeta library. TCRdb itself ran the PCR reads through MiXCR, one entry per CDR3 protein. The top ten clones hold 20% to 30% of a sample with around 130,000 distinct CDR3 sequences, around 9.8% of them seen once.

V is TRBV6-2 or TRBV6-3 and J is TRBJ1-6; no clear D. This receptor was identified in a girl younger than two who had a stem cell transplant for combined immunodeficiency, so the T cells may come from the graft donor. The sample in question was PBMCs, mostly from graft donor cells, obtained 180 days after TCRalphabeta/CD19-depleted stem cell transplant. CDR3 sequence: CASSYPGMRQAGDSPLHF. CDR3 nucleotides: TGTGCCAGCAGTTACCCTGGGATGCGGCAGGCCGGGGATTCACCCCTCCACTTT.